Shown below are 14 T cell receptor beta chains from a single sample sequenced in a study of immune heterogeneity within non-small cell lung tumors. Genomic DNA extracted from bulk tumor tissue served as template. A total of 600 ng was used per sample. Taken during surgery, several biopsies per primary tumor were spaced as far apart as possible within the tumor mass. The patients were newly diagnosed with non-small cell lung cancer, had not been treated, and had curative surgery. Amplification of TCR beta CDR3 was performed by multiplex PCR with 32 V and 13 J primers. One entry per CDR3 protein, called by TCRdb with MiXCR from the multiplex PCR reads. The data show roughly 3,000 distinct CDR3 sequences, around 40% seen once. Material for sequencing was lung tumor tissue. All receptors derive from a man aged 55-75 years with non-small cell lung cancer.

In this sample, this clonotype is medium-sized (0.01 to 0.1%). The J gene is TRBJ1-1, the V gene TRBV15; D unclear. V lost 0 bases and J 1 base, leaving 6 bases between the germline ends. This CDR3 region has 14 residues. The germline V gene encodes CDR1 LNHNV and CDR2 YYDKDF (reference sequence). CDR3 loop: CATSRDMGNTEAFF. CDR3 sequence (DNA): TGTGCCACCAGCAGAGATATGGGGAACACTGAAGCTTTCTTT.

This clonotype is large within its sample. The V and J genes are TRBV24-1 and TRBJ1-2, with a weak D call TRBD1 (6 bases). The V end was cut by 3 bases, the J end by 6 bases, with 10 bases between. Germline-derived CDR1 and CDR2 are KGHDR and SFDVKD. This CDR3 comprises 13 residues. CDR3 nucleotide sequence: TGTGCCACCAGTGATGGAGGGGGAAATGGCTACACCTTC. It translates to CATSDGGGNGYTF.

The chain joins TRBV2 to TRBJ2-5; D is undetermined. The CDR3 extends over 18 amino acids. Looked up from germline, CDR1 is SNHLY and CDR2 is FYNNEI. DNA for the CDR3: TGTCATTGCTTGCCAGCAGTGACTCCGCCCTCGACGTGGGAGACCCAGTACTTC. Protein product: CHCLPAVTPPSTWETQYF.

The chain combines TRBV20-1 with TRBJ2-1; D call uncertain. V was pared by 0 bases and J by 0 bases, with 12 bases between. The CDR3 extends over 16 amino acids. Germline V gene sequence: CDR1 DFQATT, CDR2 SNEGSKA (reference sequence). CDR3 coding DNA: TGCAGTGCTAGAGATACCCAGCCTAGCTCCTACAATGAGCAGTTCTTC. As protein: CSARDTQPSSYNEQFF.

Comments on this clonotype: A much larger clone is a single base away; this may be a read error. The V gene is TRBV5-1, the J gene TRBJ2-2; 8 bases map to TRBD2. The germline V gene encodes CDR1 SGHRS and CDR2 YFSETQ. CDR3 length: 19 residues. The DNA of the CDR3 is TGCGCCATCAGCGATCATCTCCCGGGTAGCGGGACGAACACCGGGGAGCTGTTTTTT. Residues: CAISDHLPGSGTNTGELFF.

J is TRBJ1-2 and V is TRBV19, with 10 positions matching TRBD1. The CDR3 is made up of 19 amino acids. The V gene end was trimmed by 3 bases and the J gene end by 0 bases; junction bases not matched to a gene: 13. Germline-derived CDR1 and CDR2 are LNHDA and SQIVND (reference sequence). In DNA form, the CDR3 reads TGTGCCAGTAGTATTGGACTCCGGGACAGGGGTGGGTCTAACTATGGCTACACCTTC. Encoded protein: CASSIGLRDRGGSNYGYTF.

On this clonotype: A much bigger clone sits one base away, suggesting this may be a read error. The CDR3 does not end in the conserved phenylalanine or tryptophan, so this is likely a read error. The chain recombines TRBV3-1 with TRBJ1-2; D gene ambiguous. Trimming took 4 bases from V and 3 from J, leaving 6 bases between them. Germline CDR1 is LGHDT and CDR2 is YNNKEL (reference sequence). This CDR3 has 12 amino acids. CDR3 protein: CASSRADYGYTS. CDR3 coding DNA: TGTGCCAGCAGCCGTGCGGACTATGGCTACACCTCC.

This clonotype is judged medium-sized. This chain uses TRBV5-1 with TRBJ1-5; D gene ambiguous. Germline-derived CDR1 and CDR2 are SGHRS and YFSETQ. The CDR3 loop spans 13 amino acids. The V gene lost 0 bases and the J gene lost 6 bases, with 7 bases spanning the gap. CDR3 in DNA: TGCGCCAGCAGCTTGGGGGCCGGTCAGCCCCAGCATTTT. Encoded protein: CASSLGAGQPQHF.

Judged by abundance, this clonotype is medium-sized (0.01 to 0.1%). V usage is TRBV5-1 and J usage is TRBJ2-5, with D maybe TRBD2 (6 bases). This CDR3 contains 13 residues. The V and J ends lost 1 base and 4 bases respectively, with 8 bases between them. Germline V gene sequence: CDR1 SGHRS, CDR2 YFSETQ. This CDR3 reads CASSLRGGETQYF. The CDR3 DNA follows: TGCGCCAGCAGCTTGAGGGGAGGAGAGACCCAGTACTTC.

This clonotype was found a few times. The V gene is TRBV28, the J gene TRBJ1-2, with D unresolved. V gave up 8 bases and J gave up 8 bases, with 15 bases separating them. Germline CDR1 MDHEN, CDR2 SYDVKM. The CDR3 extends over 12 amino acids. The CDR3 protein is CASGEDGYGYTF. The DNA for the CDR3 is TGTGCCAGCGGGGAGGATGGCTACGGCTACACCTTC.

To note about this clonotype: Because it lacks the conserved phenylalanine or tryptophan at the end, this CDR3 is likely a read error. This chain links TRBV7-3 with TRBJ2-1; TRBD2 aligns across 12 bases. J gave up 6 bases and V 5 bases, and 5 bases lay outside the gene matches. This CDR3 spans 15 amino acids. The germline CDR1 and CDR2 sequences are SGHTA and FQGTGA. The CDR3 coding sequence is TGTGCCAGCAGCCGGACTAGCGGGATCATCAATGAGCAGTTCCTC. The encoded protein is CASSRTSGIINEQFL.

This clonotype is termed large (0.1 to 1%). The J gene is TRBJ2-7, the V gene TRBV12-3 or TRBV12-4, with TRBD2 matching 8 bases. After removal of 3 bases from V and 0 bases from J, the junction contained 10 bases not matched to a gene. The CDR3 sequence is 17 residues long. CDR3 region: CASSFGPSGWNSYEQYF. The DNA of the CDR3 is TGTGCCAGCAGTTTCGGGCCTAGCGGGTGGAACTCCTACGAGCAGTACTTC.

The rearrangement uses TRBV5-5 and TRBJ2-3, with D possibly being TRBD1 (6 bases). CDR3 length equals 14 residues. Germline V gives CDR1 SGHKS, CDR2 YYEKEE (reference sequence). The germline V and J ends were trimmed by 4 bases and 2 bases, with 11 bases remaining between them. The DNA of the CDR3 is TGTGCCAGCAGCAAGGACAGACTCACAGATACGCAGTATTTT. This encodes CASSKDRLTDTQYF.

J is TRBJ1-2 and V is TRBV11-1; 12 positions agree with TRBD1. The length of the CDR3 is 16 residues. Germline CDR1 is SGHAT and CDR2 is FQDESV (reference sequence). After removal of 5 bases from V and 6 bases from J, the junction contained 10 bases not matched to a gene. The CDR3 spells CASSPGQGAFEDGYTF. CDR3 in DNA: TGTGCCAGCAGCCCGGGACAGGGGGCGTTTGAAGATGGCTACACCTTC.